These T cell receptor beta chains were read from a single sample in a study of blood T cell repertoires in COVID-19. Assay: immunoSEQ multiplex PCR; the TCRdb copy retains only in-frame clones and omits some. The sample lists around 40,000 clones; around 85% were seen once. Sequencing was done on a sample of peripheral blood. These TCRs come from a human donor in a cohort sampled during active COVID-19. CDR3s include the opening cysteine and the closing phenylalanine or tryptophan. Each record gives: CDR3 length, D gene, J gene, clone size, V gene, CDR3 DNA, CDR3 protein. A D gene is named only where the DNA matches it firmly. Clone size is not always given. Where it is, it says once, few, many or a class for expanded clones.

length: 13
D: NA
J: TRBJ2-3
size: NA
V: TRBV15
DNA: TGTGCCACCAGTACCAGGGGGGTGGATACGCAGTATTTT
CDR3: CATSTRGVDTQYF

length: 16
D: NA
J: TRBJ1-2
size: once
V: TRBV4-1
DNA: TGCGCCAGCAGCCAAGATTTACACCAGGGGAACTATGGCTACACCTTC
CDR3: CASSQDLHQGNYGYTF

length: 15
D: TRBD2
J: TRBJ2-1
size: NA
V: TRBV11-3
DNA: TGTGCCAGCAGCCCCTCTAGCGGGAGCATCGAGGAGCAGTTCTTC
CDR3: CASSPSSGSIEEQFF

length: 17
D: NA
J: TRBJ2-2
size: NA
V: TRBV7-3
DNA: TGTGCCAGCAGCTCCCCTGAGGGAAGCAGATACACCGGGGAGCTGTTTTTT
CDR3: CASSSPEGSRYTGELFF

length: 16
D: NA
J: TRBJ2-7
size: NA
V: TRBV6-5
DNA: TGTGCCAGCAGTTACTCGAGGCGCGGGCCTACCTACGAGCAGTACTTC
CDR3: CASSYSRRGPTYEQYF

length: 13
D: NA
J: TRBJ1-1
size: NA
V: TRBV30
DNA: TGTGCCTGGGATAAATTTAGAAACACTGAAGCTTTCTTT
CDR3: CAWDKFRNTEAFF

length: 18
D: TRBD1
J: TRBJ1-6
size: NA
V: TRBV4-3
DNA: TGCGCCAGCAGCGAAGGACTAGTATCGGGACAGCTTAATTCACCCCTCCACTTT
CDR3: CASSEGLVSGQLNSPLHF

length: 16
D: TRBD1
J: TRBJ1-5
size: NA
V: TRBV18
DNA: TGTGCCAGCTCATCCACCTGGACAGGGGGCAGTCAGCCCCAGCATTTT
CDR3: CASSSTWTGGSQPQHF

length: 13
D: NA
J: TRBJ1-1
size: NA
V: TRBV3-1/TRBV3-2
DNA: TGTGCCAGCAGCGACCGCATACGGGCTGAAGCTTTCTTT
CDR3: CASSDRIRAEAFF

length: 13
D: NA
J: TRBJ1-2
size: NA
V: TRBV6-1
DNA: TGTGCCAGCAGCCCCCTGACAGGCTATGGCTACACCTTC
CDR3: CASSPLTGYGYTF

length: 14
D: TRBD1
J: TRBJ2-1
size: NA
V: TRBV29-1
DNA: TGCAGCGTCCTCGGACAGGGGGTGGGGAATGAGCAGTTCTTC
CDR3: CSVLGQGVGNEQFF

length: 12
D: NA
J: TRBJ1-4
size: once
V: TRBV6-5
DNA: TGTGCCAGCAGGGACTTTGCTGAAAAACTGTTTTTT
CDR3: CASRDFAEKLFF

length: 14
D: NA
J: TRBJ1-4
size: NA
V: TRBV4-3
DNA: TGCGCCAGCAGCCAGGACATCGCGGATGAAAAACTGTTTTTT
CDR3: CASSQDIADEKLFF

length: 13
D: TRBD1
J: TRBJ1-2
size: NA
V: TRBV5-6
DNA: TGTGCCAGCAGCTTTCCACAGGGGGATGGCTACACCTTC
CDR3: CASSFPQGDGYTF

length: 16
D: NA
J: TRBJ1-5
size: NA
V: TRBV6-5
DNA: TGTGCCAGCAGTTTGGAAAATTTCATGGGGCAACAGCCCCAGCATTTT
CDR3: CASSLENFMGQQPQHF

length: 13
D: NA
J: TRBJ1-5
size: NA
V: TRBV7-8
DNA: TGTGCCAGCAGCTCAACAGGGAGTCAGCCCCAGCATTTT
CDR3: CASSSTGSQPQHF

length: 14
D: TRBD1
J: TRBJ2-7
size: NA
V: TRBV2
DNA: TGTGCCAGCAGGTACGGGACAGGGCGTATAGAGCAGTACTTC
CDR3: CASRYGTGRIEQYF

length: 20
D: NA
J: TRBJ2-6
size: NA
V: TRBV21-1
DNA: TGTGCCAGCAGCAAAGTACTGTCGTCAGGTGTGATCTCTGGGGCCAACGTCCTGACTTTC
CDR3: CASSKVLSSGVISGANVLTF

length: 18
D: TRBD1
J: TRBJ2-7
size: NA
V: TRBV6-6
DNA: TGTGCCAGCAGTCCGATCTACCCGGGACAGGGTCCCTCCTACGAGCAGTACTTC
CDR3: CASSPIYPGQGPSYEQYF

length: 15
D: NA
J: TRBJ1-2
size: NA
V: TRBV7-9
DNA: TGTGCCAGCAGCTTACTCACAGGAACTAACTATGGCTACACCTTC
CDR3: CASSLLTGTNYGYTF

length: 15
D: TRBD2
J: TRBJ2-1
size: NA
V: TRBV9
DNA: TGTGCCAGCAGCGTAGGGCGGGGGGGATACAATGAGCAGTTCTTC
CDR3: CASSVGRGGYNEQFF

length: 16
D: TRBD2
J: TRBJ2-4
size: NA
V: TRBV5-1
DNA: TGCGCCAGCAGCCCGACTAGCGGGGGGTCGTGGAACATTCAGTACTTC
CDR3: CASSPTSGGSWNIQYF

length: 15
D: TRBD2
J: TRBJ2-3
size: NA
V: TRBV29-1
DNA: TGCAGCGTACCCTTGGGACTAGCGGTCCGGGATACGCAGTATTTT
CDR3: CSVPLGLAVRDTQYF

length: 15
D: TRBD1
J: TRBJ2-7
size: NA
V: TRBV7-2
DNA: TGTGCCAGCAGCTTAGTTAACAGGGGGCAGTACGAGCAGTACTTC
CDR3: CASSLVNRGQYEQYF

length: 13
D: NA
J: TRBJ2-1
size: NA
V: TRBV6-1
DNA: TGTGCCAGCAGTGAAACCAGGGCAGGTGAGCAGTTCTTC
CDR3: CASSETRAGEQFF

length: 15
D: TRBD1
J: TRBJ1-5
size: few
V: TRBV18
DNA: TGTGCCAGCTCACCGGGACAGGCGCCTAATCAGCCCCAGCATTTT
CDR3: CASSPGQAPNQPQHF

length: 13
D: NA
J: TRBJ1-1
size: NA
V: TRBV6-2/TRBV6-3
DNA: TGTGCCAGCAGTTACGGGGAGTGGGCTGAAGCTTTCTTT
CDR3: CASSYGEWAEAFF

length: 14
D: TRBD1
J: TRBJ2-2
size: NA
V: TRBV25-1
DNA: TGTGCCAGCAGTGACAGGGGGTTCCCCGGGGAGCTGTTTTTT
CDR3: CASSDRGFPGELFF

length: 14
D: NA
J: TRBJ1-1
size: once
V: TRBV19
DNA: TGTGCCAGTAGTAAACAGGGTCTGGCAACTGAAGCTTTCTTT
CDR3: CASSKQGLATEAFF

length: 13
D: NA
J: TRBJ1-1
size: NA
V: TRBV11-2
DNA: TGTGCCAGCAGCCCCTCCTGGAGCACTGAAGCTTTCTTT
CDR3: CASSPSWSTEAFF

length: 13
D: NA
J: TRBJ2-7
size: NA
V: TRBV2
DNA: TGTGCCAGTGCGGACAGGGAGGGCTACGAGCAGTACTTC
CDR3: CASADREGYEQYF

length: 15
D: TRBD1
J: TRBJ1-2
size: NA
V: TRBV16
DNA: TGTGCCAGCAGCCAATTGGCTGGGACAGGGGATGGCTACACCTTC
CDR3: CASSQLAGTGDGYTF

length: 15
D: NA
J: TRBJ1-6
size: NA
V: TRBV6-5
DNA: TGTGCCAGCAGCCCCGGCAGGGCCGGCAATTCACCCCTCCACTTT
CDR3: CASSPGRAGNSPLHF

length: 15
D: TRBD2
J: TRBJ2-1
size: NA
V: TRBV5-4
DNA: TGTGCCAGCAGCTTGGGGACTAGCGGGTTGGGTGAGCAGTTCTTC
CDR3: CASSLGTSGLGEQFF

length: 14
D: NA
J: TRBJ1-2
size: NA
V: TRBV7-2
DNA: TGTGCCAGCAGCTTAGAACGGGGGGCAAATGGCTACACCTTC
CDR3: CASSLERGANGYTF

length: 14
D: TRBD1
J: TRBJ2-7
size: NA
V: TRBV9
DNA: TGTGCCAGCAGCGTAGGTGGGACAGAATACGAGCAGTACTTC
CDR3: CASSVGGTEYEQYF

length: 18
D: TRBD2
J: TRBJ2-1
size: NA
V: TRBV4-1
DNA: TGCGCCAGCAGCCGGACTAGCGGGGGTTCCAGCTCCTACAATGAGCAGTTCTTC
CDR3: CASSRTSGGSSSYNEQFF

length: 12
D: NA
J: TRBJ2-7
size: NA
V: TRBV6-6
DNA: TGTGCCACCACATCGGGTCCAAACGAGCAGTACTTC
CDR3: CATTSGPNEQYF

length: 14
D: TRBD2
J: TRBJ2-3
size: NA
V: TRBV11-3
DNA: TGTGCCAGCAGCTGGGGGGGGAGCACAGATACGCAGTATTTT
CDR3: CASSWGGSTDTQYF

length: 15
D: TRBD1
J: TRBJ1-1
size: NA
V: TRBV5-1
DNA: TGCGCCAGCAGCTTGTCTGGGGGACAGGGGACTGAAGCTTTCTTT
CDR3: CASSLSGGQGTEAFF

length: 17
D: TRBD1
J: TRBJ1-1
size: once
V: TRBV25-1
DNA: TGTGCCAGCACCCCCCCAGGGGGGACAGTGCGGAACACTGAAGCTTTCTTT
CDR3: CASTPPGGTVRNTEAFF

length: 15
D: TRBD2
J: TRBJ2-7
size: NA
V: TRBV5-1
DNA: TGCGCCAGCAGTCCGGGGGGGGCCGGAACCTACGAGCAGTACTTC
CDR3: CASSPGGAGTYEQYF

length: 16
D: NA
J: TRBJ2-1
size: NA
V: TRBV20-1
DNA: TGCAGTGCTACTGACCCCTCCACGAGCTCCTACAATGAGCAGTTCTTC
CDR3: CSATDPSTSSYNEQFF